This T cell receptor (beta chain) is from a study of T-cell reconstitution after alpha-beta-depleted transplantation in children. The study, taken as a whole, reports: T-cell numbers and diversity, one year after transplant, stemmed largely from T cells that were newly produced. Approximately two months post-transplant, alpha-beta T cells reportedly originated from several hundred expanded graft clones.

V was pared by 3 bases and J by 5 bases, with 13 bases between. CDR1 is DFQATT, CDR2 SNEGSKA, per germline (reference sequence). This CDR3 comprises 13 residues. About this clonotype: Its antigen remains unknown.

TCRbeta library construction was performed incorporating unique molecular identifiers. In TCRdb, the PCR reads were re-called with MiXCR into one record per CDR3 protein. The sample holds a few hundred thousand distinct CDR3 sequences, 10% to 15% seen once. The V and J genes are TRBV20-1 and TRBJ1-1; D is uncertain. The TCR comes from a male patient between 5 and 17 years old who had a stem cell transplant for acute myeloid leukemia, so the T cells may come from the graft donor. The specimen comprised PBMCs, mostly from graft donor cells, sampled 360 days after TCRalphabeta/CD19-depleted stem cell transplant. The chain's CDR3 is CSARASLVTEAFF. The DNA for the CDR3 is TGCAGTGCTAGGGCCTCTTTGGTTACTGAAGCTTTCTTT.